Shown below are 4 T cell receptor beta chains from a single sample sequenced in a study of cytotoxic CD8 clonotypes in ibrutinib-treated CLL. The protocol was immunoSEQ multiplex PCR, while the TCRdb copy is restricted to in-frame clones and leaves out a portion. The table lists a few hundred thousand clones, under 70% of them singletons. The specimen comprised PBMCs, sampled after 36 months of ibrutinib treatment. The receptors stem from a human donor with chronic lymphocytic leukemia.

The J gene is TRBJ2-3, the V gene TRBV10-3; 8 bases match TRBD1. The ends lost 5 bases at V and 3 bases at J; junction bases unmatched: 4. There are 14 residues in the CDR3. Germline V gives CDR1 ENHRY, CDR2 SYGVKD. Written as DNA, the CDR3 is TGTGCCATCAGTCCGGGACAGGCGACAGATACGCAGTATTTT. Translation: CAISPGQATDTQYF.

The chain combines TRBV29-1 with TRBJ1-2, with a weak D call TRBD1 (6 bases). CDR3 length: 12 amino acids. From germline, CDR1 is SQVTM and CDR2 ANQGSEA. With 7 bases removed from V and 8 bases from J, the gap between germline ends came to 17 bases. CDR3 sequence reads: CSGYRVGRGYTF. The CDR3 DNA sequence: TGCAGCGGATACAGGGTCGGGAGGGGCTACACCTTC.

The V call is TRBV4-1, the J call TRBJ2-7; a possible D gene is TRBD2 (5 bases). The CDR3 totals 14 residues. CDR1 and CDR2 (germline): MGHRA, YSYEKL. The V end lost 4 bases, the J end lost 0 bases, and 10 bases lay between the germline ends. CDR3 protein: CASSRSTNSYEQYF. CDR3 in DNA: TGCGCCAGCAGCCGATCGACTAACTCCTACGAGCAGTACTTC.

The J gene is TRBJ2-7, the V gene TRBV7-8; no reliable D call. The V end lost 3 bases, the J end lost 7 bases, and 13 bases lay between the germline ends. The CDR3 is 13 amino acids. Per the germline V gene, CDR1 is SGHVS and CDR2 is FQNEAQ. Here the CDR3 reads CASSLLPPGEQYF. In nucleotides, the CDR3 is TGTGCCAGCAGCTTGCTTCCGCCCGGGGAGCAGTACTTC.